A single sample is the source of the 5 T cell receptor beta chains below, sequenced in a study of blood T cell repertoires in COVID-19. Sequencing used immunoSEQ multiplex PCR; TCRdb keeps in-frame clones, though not all of them. The sample shows approximately 160,000 clones, around 84% of them seen only once. Sequenced: peripheral blood. The receptor set was obtained from a woman aged 45-65 years in a cohort sampled during active or convalescent COVID-19.

This clone was counted only a few times. V usage is TRBV9 and J usage is TRBJ1-1, with TRBD1 matching 9 bases. The CDR3 runs 14 residues. Germline V gene lookup returns CDR1 SGDLS and CDR2 YYNGEE. The V segment lost 3 bases and the J segment 5 bases; nucleotides outside the gene matches: 5. CDR3 residues: CASSAADRGTEAFF. Written as DNA, the CDR3 is TGTGCCAGCAGCGCGGCCGACAGGGGGACTGAAGCTTTCTTT.

The rearrangement links TRBV1 to TRBJ2-5; TRBD2 is the table's D call, not checked against the DNA. TRBV1 is a pseudogene. This CDR3 is built from 15 residues. This CDR3 reads CTRPRDGGEQETQYF. The CDR3 DNA is TGCACCAGACCTCGGGACGGGGGGGAACAAGAGACCCAGTACTTC.

This clone was picked up one time. The V gene is TRBV13, the J gene TRBJ1-6; D is ambiguous. CDR1 is PRHDT and CDR2 is FYEKMQ in the germline V gene (reference sequence). The CDR3 runs 15 residues. Between the trimmed V and J ends, which lost 4 bases and 10 bases, there was a span of 17 bases. The CDR3 is CASSWAGRAKSPLHF. In DNA form, the CDR3 reads TGTGCCAGCAGCTGGGCCGGGAGGGCCAAGTCACCCCTCCACTTT.

The chain is built from TRBV7-2 and TRBJ1-2, with D possibly being TRBD1 (5 bases). V was clipped by 5 bases and J by 0 bases, with 13 bases between them. The CDR3 length is 15 residues. Germline V gene data show CDR1 as SGHTA and CDR2 as FQGNSA. The CDR3 region has the DNA TGTGCCAGCAGCCCGCAGGGTTTGTCTAACTATGGCTACACCTTC. This sequence encodes CASSPQGLSNYGYTF. Combining the CDR3 with reference TRBV7-2 and TRBJ1-2 gives the whole variable domain GAGVSQSPSNKVTEKGKDVELRCDPISGHTALYWYRQSLGQGLEFLIYFQGNSAPDKSGLPSDRFSAERTGGSVSTLTIQRTQQEDSAVYLCASSPQGLSNYGYTFGSGTRLTVV.

This clone was recorded a few times. This CDR3 is CASRDRMNTEAFF. For the CDR3, the DNA is TGTGCCAGTAGAGACAGGATGAACACTGAAGCTTTCTTT. This chain joins TRBV19 and TRBJ1-1, with D possibly TRBD1 on 6 matching bases. Looked up from germline, CDR1 is LNHDA and CDR2 is SQIVND (reference sequence). CDR3 length: 13 residues. The germline V and J ends were trimmed by 6 bases and 0 bases, with 8 bases remaining between them.